The 6 T cell receptor beta chains reported below all come from one sample, sequenced in a study of T-cell memory formation after mild COVID-19. TCRdb fed the 5' RACE reads into MiXCR, producing one record per CDR3 protein. The sample shows under 35,000 distinct CDR3 sequences, 16% of them seen only once. Sequenced sample: PBMCs or a T cell subset sorted from them (not recorded which). The source is an adult who had mild COVID-19 (a few samples of this study predate the infection). Cell type and time point are not known.

Ten or more counts support this clonotype. The chain recombines TRBV5-1 with TRBJ2-1; tentatively, D is TRBD1 (5 bases). Germline lookup yields CDR1 SGHRS and CDR2 YFSETQ. This CDR3 has 16 residues. Trimming pared 4 bases from V and 4 bases from J, leaving 18 bases between. CDR3 coding DNA: TGCGCCAGCAGCCCAGCTGAAGGGGCAAGGTACAATGAGCAGTTCTTC. It yields the protein CASSPAEGARYNEQFF.

J is TRBJ2-3 and V is TRBV2; 7 nucleotides match TRBD2. Germline assignment: CDR1 SNHLY and CDR2 FYNNEI. CDR3 length equals 15 residues. Trimming removed 6 bases from V and 0 bases from J; junction bases left unmatched: 6. The CDR3 sequence is CASRVSGSSTDTQYF. CDR3 nucleotide sequence: TGTGCCAGCAGGGTTAGCGGGTCTAGCACAGATACGCAGTATTTT.

This clonotype was detected many times. The V call is TRBV27, the J call TRBJ1-1, with D uncertain. This CDR3 comprises 14 residues. Trimming left V 3 bases short and J 3 bases short, with 11 bases between. The germline V gene encodes CDR1 MNHEY and CDR2 SMNVEV (reference sequence). The CDR3 loop reads CASSFVSWDTEAFF. In DNA form, the CDR3 reads TGTGCCAGCAGTTTTGTGAGTTGGGACACTGAAGCTTTCTTT.

This clonotype appeared many times. The V call is TRBV6-2 or TRBV6-3, the J call TRBJ2-5; perhaps TRBD2 as D (5 bases). Germline assignment: CDR1 MNHEY and CDR2 SVGEGT. The CDR3 has 16 residues. Trimming stripped 2 bases from V and 1 base from J, with 14 bases between. The CDR3 reads CASSYGLESLQETQYF. The CDR3 bases are TGTGCCAGCAGTTACGGACTCGAATCCCTCCAAGAGACCCAGTACTTC.

The CDR3 sequence is CASSIAGFSYEQYF. DNA of the CDR3: TGCGCCAGCAGCATAGCGGGTTTTAGCTACGAGCAGTACTTC. This chain connects TRBV5-1 to TRBJ2-7; 7 bases are a match to TRBD2. This CDR3 has 14 amino acids. The germline V gene encodes CDR1 SGHRS and CDR2 YFSETQ. V was pared by 4 bases and J by 3 bases, with 7 bases of the junction left unmatched.

The table lists this clonotype with many counts. The rearrangement uses TRBV5-1 and TRBJ2-1; a weak D match, TRBD1 (6 bases). Looked up from germline, CDR1 is SGHRS and CDR2 is YFSETQ. CDR3 length: 14 amino acids. Trimming took off 1 base at V and 5 bases at J, with 10 bases between the two ends. For the CDR3, the DNA is TGCGCCAGCAGCTTGATGGCAGGGGACAATGAGCAGTTCTTC. Its translation: CASSLMAGDNEQFF.